The 3 T cell receptor beta chains in this list originate from one sample, sequenced in a study of vaccination effects on CD4 cells after COVID-19. Assay used: immunoSEQ multiplex PCR; TCRdb lists only in-frame clones, some missing. The table lists about 32,000 clones, 72% of them singletons. Viral peptide pool expansion of antigen-specific CD4+ T cells preceded sequencing in the ViraFEST assay. Culturing for around ten days preceded CD4+ T cell isolation. Each participant received a vaccine that was either BNT162b2 or mRNA-1273, given as two doses. These TCRs are of unknown antigen specificity. The input for sequencing was CD4+ T cells from PBMCs cultured with HCoV-229E spike peptides, taken after COVID-19 vaccination. The receptors were gathered from a human donor who received a COVID-19 vaccine.

This clone turned up a few times. The genes are TRBV24-1 and TRBJ2-3; D ambiguous. Trimming removed 1 base at V and 6 bases at J, with 1 base between. The CDR3 sequence is 11 residues long. The germline V gene encodes CDR1 KGHDR and CDR2 SFDVKD. In DNA form, the CDR3 reads TGTGCCACCAGTGATTTCGATACGCAGTATTTT. It yields the protein CATSDFDTQYF.

This clone has only a few counts. The chain couples TRBV11-3 to TRBJ1-3; TRBD1 matches at 9 bases. V was pared by 5 bases and J by 1 base, with 15 bases of the junction left unmatched. The CDR3 is 19 amino acids. CDR1 SGHNT and CDR2 YENEEA come from the germline V gene. The CDR3 protein is CASSPRDRVNVWSGNTIYF. CDR3 in DNA: TGTGCCAGCAGCCCCCGGGACAGGGTAAATGTTTGGTCTGGAAACACCATATATTTT.

The V and J genes are TRBV6-6 and TRBJ2-7, with D possibly matching TRBD2 (6 bases). Between the trimmed V and J ends, which lost 5 bases and 6 bases, there was a span of 11 bases. The CDR3 loop spans 12 amino acids. CDR1 and CDR2 (germline): MNHNY, SVGAGI (reference sequence). CDR3 sequence: CASSQTRGEQYF. CDR3 DNA sequence: TGTGCCAGCAGTCAGACTAGAGGCGAGCAGTACTTC.